Below, 21 T cell receptor beta chains from the same sample are listed, as sequenced in a study of blood T cell repertoires in COVID-19. The method was immunoSEQ multiplex PCR; TCRdb's version includes in-frame clones alone and lacks a portion of them. The sample holds about 150,000 clones, 70% to 85% seen once. Input material: peripheral blood. Every receptor here comes from a man in his 60s with COVID-19, enrolled during active disease.

The chain combines TRBV10-3 with TRBJ1-2, with TRBD1 matching 7 bases. From germline, CDR1 is ENHRY and CDR2 SYGVKD. The V gene end was trimmed by 3 bases and the J gene end by 6 bases; junction bases not matched to a gene: 7. This CDR3 comprises 14 residues. The CDR3 bases are TGTGCCATCAGTGACCGAGGGCAGGGGGATGGCTACACCTTC. Encoded protein: CAISDRGQGDGYTF.

The sample holds a few counts of this clone. The V and J genes are TRBV15 and TRBJ1-2; 7 bases match TRBD1. J was trimmed by 4 bases and V by 2 bases; bases with no gene match: 7. CDR1 and CDR2 from the germline V gene are LNHNV and YYDKDF (reference sequence). The CDR3 sequence is 15 residues long. In DNA form, the CDR3 reads TGTGCCACCAGCAGACGTGGGACAGCCCTCTATGGCTACACCTTC. The encoded protein is CATSRRGTALYGYTF.

The genes are TRBV19 and TRBJ1-3; tentatively, D is TRBD1 (5 bases). Trimming left V 1 base short and J 0 bases short, with 10 bases between. This CDR3 is 16 amino acids long. The germline gives CDR1 LNHDA, CDR2 SQIVND (reference sequence). CDR3 region: CASSIAQGLSGNTIYF. As DNA, the CDR3 is TGTGCCAGTAGTATAGCGCAGGGCCTCTCTGGAAACACCATATATTTT.

This clone was seen a single time. The chain uses TRBV4-2 and TRBJ1-5; D unclear. This CDR3 region has 14 residues. V was pared by 1 base and J by 3 bases, with 7 bases between. Germline V gives CDR1 LGHNA, CDR2 YNFKEQ. The CDR3 sequence is CASSQGQANQPQHF. CDR3 in DNA: TGTGCCAGCAGCCAAGGTCAGGCCAATCAGCCCCAGCATTTT.

The V call is TRBV11-3, the J call TRBJ2-1; 15 bases line up with TRBD2. Trimming took 0 bases from V and 5 from J; bases not matched to a gene: 5. This CDR3 has 18 residues. The germline CDR1 and CDR2 sequences are SGHNT and YENEEA. CDR3 sequence: CASSLDRTSGRVNNEQFF. The CDR3, as DNA: TGTGCCAGCAGCTTAGATAGGACTAGCGGGAGGGTAAACAATGAGCAGTTCTTC.

The chain links TRBV7-2 to TRBJ1-5, with a tentative D call TRBD1 (6 bases). The CDR3 has 15 residues. The V gene lost 5 bases and the J gene lost 7 bases, with 18 bases spanning the gap. Germline V CDR1 and CDR2: SGHTA, FQGNSA. The CDR3 reads CASSPKAGVGQPQHF. For the CDR3, the DNA is TGTGCCAGCAGCCCTAAGGCAGGGGTTGGGCAGCCCCAGCATTTT. The full variable domain, rest sourced from reference TRBV7-2 and TRBJ1-5, is GAGVSQSPSNKVTEKGKDVELRCDPISGHTALYWYRQSLGQGLEFLIYFQGNSAPDKSGLPSDRFSAERTGGSVSTLTIQRTQQEDSAVYLCASSPKAGVGQPQHFGDGTRLSIL.

The rearrangement joins TRBV12-3 or TRBV12-4 to TRBJ2-5, with 9 positions matching TRBD1. V shed 6 bases, J shed 9 bases, and the junction held 5 bases outside the gene matches. The CDR3 totals 12 residues. CDR3 bases: TGTGCCAGCAGCACGGGACAGGGTGCCCAGTACTTC. It translates to CASSTGQGAQYF.

This clone was seen a single time. The chain has TRBV6-6 and TRBJ1-1; D unresolved. This CDR3 contains 13 residues. From germline, CDR1 is MNHNY and CDR2 SVGAGI (reference sequence). Trimming shortened V by 6 bases and J by 1 base, and 9 bases separated the two germline ends. The CDR3 region is CASRAGENTEAFF. For the CDR3, the DNA is TGTGCCAGCAGGGCCGGGGAGAACACTGAAGCTTTCTTT.

This clone was seen more than once but under ten times. Other DNA sequences from this sample encode an identical CDR3 as well. The gene calls are TRBV7-2 and TRBJ1-5; weak D call: TRBD1 (6 bases). Deletions cut 2 bases from V and 4 bases from J, with 6 bases between. The CDR3 spans 13 residues. Germline values: CDR1 SGHTA, CDR2 FQGNSA. The CDR3 DNA sequence: TGTGCCAGCAGCTTACAGGGGAATCAGCCCCAGCATTTT. Its protein product is CASSLQGNQPQHF.

The genes are TRBV5-4 and TRBJ1-2, with TRBD1 identical over 7 bases. J gave up 5 bases and V 4 bases, and 14 bases lay outside the gene matches. Germline CDR1 is SGHNT and CDR2 is YYREEE (reference sequence). The CDR3 loop spans 16 amino acids. The CDR3, as DNA: TGTGCCAGCAGCCAGGGGGTGGGACAGAATTCTTATGGCTACACCTTC. Amino acids: CASSQGVGQNSYGYTF.

The chain links TRBV7-9 to TRBJ1-5; maybe TRBD1 (5 bases). V was pared by 1 base and J by 2 bases, with 9 bases between. CDR1 SEHNR and CDR2 FQNEAQ come from the germline V gene (reference sequence). This CDR3 region has 15 residues. CDR3 amino acids: CASSLGGGGNQPQHF. DNA for the CDR3: TGTGCCAGCAGCTTAGGGGGAGGGGGCAATCAGCCCCAGCATTTT.

The chain carries TRBV12-3 or TRBV12-4 and TRBJ1-6, with D uncertain. The CDR3 contains 12 residues. Between the trimmed V and J ends, which lost 2 bases and 16 bases, there was a span of 12 bases. The CDR3 protein is CASSLTSHKLHF. CDR3 bases: TGTGCCAGCAGTTTAACGAGTCATAAACTCCACTTT.

The chain uses TRBV29-1 and TRBJ1-3; TRBD1 aligns across 7 bases. The CDR3 runs 13 residues. V lost 7 bases and J lost 1; bases outside the gene matches: 4. Germline-derived CDR1 and CDR2 are SQVTM and ANQGSEA. CDR3 nucleotide sequence: TGCAGCGCTACAGGGGATTCTGGAAACACCATATATTTT. Translating it yields CSATGDSGNTIYF.

Regarding this clone: In the same sample, other DNA sequences code for this CDR3. The chain carries TRBV6-5 and TRBJ1-2; D is uncertain. Germline V gene sequence: CDR1 MNHEY, CDR2 SVGAGI. CDR3 length: 12 residues. V dropped 0 bases and J dropped 8 bases, with 7 bases sitting between them. CDR3 nucleotide sequence: TGTGCCAGCAGTTACTCCGGCAGGGGCTACACCTTC. Translation: CASSYSGRGYTF.

The chain couples TRBV24-1 to TRBJ2-3; 10 bases fit TRBD2. This CDR3 comprises 17 residues. V shed 4 bases and J 2 bases; nucleotides not matched to a gene: 8. From germline, CDR1 is KGHDR and CDR2 SFDVKD. DNA of the CDR3: TGTGCCACCAGTGACCGAGGGACTAGCGAGATCACAGATACGCAGTATTTT. This gives the protein CATSDRGTSEITDTQYF.

CDR3 in amino acids: CASSTGDSSADTQYF. DNA of the CDR3: TGTGCCAGTAGTACCGGGGACAGCTCAGCAGATACGCAGTATTTT. V and J are TRBV19 and TRBJ2-3, with 7 bases lining up with TRBD1. The CDR3 runs to 15 residues. V was clipped by 4 bases and J by 4 bases; unmatched bases: 8. Germline CDR1 LNHDA, CDR2 SQIVND (reference sequence).

The V gene is TRBV24-1, the J gene TRBJ1-5; D is uncertain. The germline V gene encodes CDR1 KGHDR and CDR2 SFDVKD. There are 14 residues in the CDR3. The V end lost 4 bases, the J end lost 3 bases, and 9 bases lay between the germline ends. The CDR3 loop reads CATSEVATNQPQHF. CDR3 coding DNA: TGTGCCACCAGTGAGGTGGCCACCAATCAGCCCCAGCATTTT.

The rearrangement joins TRBV7-6 to TRBJ1-3; the D gene is possibly TRBD1 (6 bases). The V end was cut by 5 bases, the J end by 2 bases, with 22 bases between. This CDR3 is 18 amino acids long. Germline CDR1 is SGHVS and CDR2 is FNYEAQ. This CDR3 is CASSPRWDTHATGNTIYF. For the CDR3, the DNA is TGTGCCAGCAGCCCCAGGTGGGACACTCACGCTACTGGAAACACCATATATTTT.

This clone was picked up a small number of times. The chain combines TRBV11-2 with TRBJ2-2; D possibly corresponds to TRBD2 (6 bases). The V and J ends lost 7 bases and 1 base respectively, with 16 bases between them. The CDR3 runs 16 residues. Germline values: CDR1 SGHAT, CDR2 FQNNGV. The CDR3 DNA follows: TGTGCCAGCATCCCCCTGGGAGGCTTGAACACCGGGGAGCTGTTTTTT. Protein: CASIPLGGLNTGELFF.

V and J are TRBV27 and TRBJ2-7, with 8 nucleotides matching TRBD1. The germline V gene encodes CDR1 MNHEY and CDR2 SMNVEV (reference sequence). V trimming: 7 bases; J trimming: 5 bases; junction bases outside the gene matches: 16. This CDR3 spans 16 amino acids. CDR3: CASNFPRGLLNNEQYF. The DNA for the CDR3 is TGTGCCAGCAATTTCCCCAGGGGGCTTCTTAATAACGAGCAGTACTTC.

This clone has just one count. The chain recombines TRBV14 with TRBJ1-1; D ambiguous. V lost 0 bases and J lost 10, with 15 bases in between. Germline V lookup: CDR1 SGHDN, CDR2 FVKESK. This CDR3 comprises 14 residues. The CDR3 nucleotides read TGTGCCAGCAGCCAAGAGGTCGCGGGATGGGGAGCTTTCTTT. Protein product: CASSQEVAGWGAFF. The complete variable domain, with remaining parts taken from reference TRBV14 and TRBJ1-1, reads EAGVTQFPSHSVIEKGQTVTLRCDPISGHDNLYWYRRVMGKEIKFLLHFVKESKQDESGMPNNRFLAERTGGTYSTLKVQPAELEDSGVYFCASSQEVAGWGAFFGQGTRLTVV.